Below, 10 T cell receptor beta chains from the same sample are listed, as sequenced in a study of Tregs in tolerant kidney transplant recipients. Profiling relied on immunoSEQ multiplex PCR, and the TCRdb table lists in-frame clones only, not all of them. The sample holds more than 90,000 clones, about 91% seen once. The sequenced material came from CD4+ T cells from blood. The receptor set was obtained from a human donor in good health.

This chain uses TRBV6-5 with TRBJ2-1; the D is unclear. Germline V CDR1 and CDR2: MNHEY, SVGAGI. The CDR3 length is 12 residues. Trimming shortened V by 11 bases and J by 3 bases, and 11 bases separated the two germline ends. This CDR3 reads CAEEGNYNEQFF. In DNA, the CDR3 is TGTGCCGAGGAAGGCAACTACAATGAGCAGTTCTTC.

The V and J genes are TRBV2 and TRBJ2-7, with D perhaps matching TRBD1 or TRBD2 (5 bases each). The CDR3 length is 13 residues. Germline-derived CDR1 and CDR2 are SNHLY and FYNNEI. Deletions cut 5 bases from V and 6 bases from J, with 14 bases between. CDR3 sequence: CASSLAGALEQYF. The CDR3 coding sequence is TGTGCCAGCAGTCTCGCCGGGGCCCTCGAGCAGTACTTC.

As DNA, the CDR3 is TGTGCCACCCAAATCCGACAGCGAAACACCATATATTTT. The encoded protein is CATQIRQRNTIYF. The chain employs TRBV15 and TRBJ1-3, with a tentative D call TRBD1 (5 bases). The V gene lost 8 bases and the J gene lost 5 bases, with 13 bases spanning the gap. Germline V CDR1 and CDR2: LNHNV, YYDKDF (reference sequence). There are 13 residues in the CDR3.

The chain combines TRBV18 with TRBJ2-4; possibly TRBD1 for D (6 bases). The CDR3 length is 15 residues. CDR1 is KGHSH, CDR2 LQKENI, per germline. V was pared by 3 bases and J by 5 bases, with 14 bases between. The CDR3, as DNA: TGTGCCAGCTCACCTCTGACAGGTCCCGAAAACATTCAGTACTTC. Its translation: CASSPLTGPENIQYF.

V usage is TRBV11-3 and J usage is TRBJ2-1, with TRBD2 matching over 7 bases. Germline loops: CDR1 SGHNT, CDR2 YENEEA. The CDR3 runs to 16 residues. The V and J ends lost 2 bases and 6 bases, in that order; junction bases with no gene match: 10. For the CDR3, the DNA is TGTGCCAGCAGCTTAAGAGGGACTATGGTACCCAATGAGCAGTTCTTC. Translated, it gives CASSLRGTMVPNEQFF.

The gene calls are TRBV5-1 and TRBJ2-2; 12 bases are a match to TRBD2. The V and J ends lost 1 base and 0 bases, in that order; junction bases with no gene match: 1. This CDR3 is built from 17 residues. The germline gives CDR1 SGHRS, CDR2 YFSETQ. CDR3 bases: TGCGCCAGCAGCTTGCCTAGCGGGGGGGCGAACACCGGGGAGCTGTTTTTT. Its protein product is CASSLPSGGANTGELFF.

This sequence joins TRBV5-1 and TRBJ1-1; no clear D gene. CDR1 SGHRS and CDR2 YFSETQ come from the germline V gene. This CDR3 spans 13 amino acids. V gave up 1 base and J gave up 0 bases, with 4 bases separating them. The CDR3 protein is CASSLILNTEAFF. The CDR3 DNA reads as TGCGCCAGCAGCTTGATCCTGAACACTGAAGCTTTCTTT.

The chain links TRBV25-1 to TRBJ2-1; D uncertain. Germline V CDR1 and CDR2: MGHDK, SYGVNS. With 5 bases removed from V and 10 bases from J, the gap between germline ends came to 12 bases. CDR3 length: 12 amino acids. CDR3 DNA sequence: TGTGCCAGCAGTAGAGCCCTTGGGGAGCAGTTCTTC. Its protein is CASSRALGEQFF.

The chain is built from TRBV5-1 and TRBJ2-3; 10 bases line up with TRBD2. Trimming removed 7 bases from V and 2 bases from J; junction bases left unmatched: 4. The CDR3 covers 14 residues. Germline V gene lookup returns CDR1 SGHRS and CDR2 YFSETQ. The CDR3: CASGAGGNTDTQYF. CDR3 bases: TGCGCCAGCGGAGCGGGAGGGAACACAGATACGCAGTATTTT. Based on the CDR3 plus reference TRBV5-1 and TRBJ2-3, the full variable domain is KAGVTQTPRYLIKTRGQQVTLSCSPISGHRSVSWYQQTPGQGLQFLFEYFSETQRNKGNFPGRFSGRQFSNSRSEMNVSTLELGDSALYLCASGAGGNTDTQYFGPGTRLTVL.

The chain is built from TRBV27 and TRBJ2-6; TRBD1 might be the D (6 bases). Trimming took 6 bases from V and 4 from J, leaving 13 bases between them. Germline assignment: CDR1 MNHEY and CDR2 SMNVEV (reference sequence). The CDR3 has 15 residues. In DNA form, the CDR3 reads TGTGCCAGCAGCCTAGTGGGGGCGGGGGCCAACGTCCTGACTTTC. It translates to CASSLVGAGANVLTF.